Below, 2 T cell receptor beta chains from the same sample are listed, as sequenced in a study of shared clonotypes between healthy human individuals (dated by TCRdb to about 2020). The receptor library was made with the immunoSEQ multiplex PCR assay. TCRdb stores this immuneACCESS table with in-frame sequences only. Part of the clones is absent; in the studies checked, under half of the shortfall reflects unresolved V genes, and no reason is known for the rest. In this sample the table shows more than 2 million clones, around 95% of which occur a single time. The biggest ten clones account for less than 0.15% of the sample. Specimen: naive CD4+ T cells sorted from blood. The cell subset or site label of this sample denotes: CD45RA+ positively selected. The receptors come from a young man in good health.

This clone was observed a handful of times. The chain is built from TRBV5-8 and TRBJ2-3, with TRBD1 matching 10 bases. Germline V gene data show CDR1 as SGHTS and CDR2 as YDEGEE. This CDR3 is 17 amino acids long. Trimming at V came to 0 bases and at J to 3 bases, leaving 7 bases not matched to a gene. CDR3 protein: CASSLGQGAFGTDTQYF. CDR3 coding DNA: TGTGCCAGCAGCTTGGGACAGGGGGCTTTCGGGACAGATACGCAGTATTTT.

The chain employs TRBV5-1 and TRBJ2-7; perhaps TRBD1 as D (6 bases). Germline CDR1 SGHRS, CDR2 YFSETQ. V was pared by 4 bases and J by 6 bases, with 17 bases between. This CDR3 is 14 amino acids long. The CDR3 protein is CASSTGQPPTEQYF. Written as DNA, the CDR3 is TGCGCCAGCAGCACAGGACAGCCGCCTACCGAGCAGTACTTC.